The 9 T cell receptor beta chains below all came from one sample that was sequenced in a study of T cells in Graves' hyperthyroidism and ophthalmopathy. RNA transcripts served as the template for amplifying TCR beta CDR3 regions. The HTBI primer set drove a first-round RT-PCR of the TCR CDR3. TCRdb reanalysed the multiplex PCR reads using MiXCR and keeps one entry per CDR3 protein. The table lists some 500,000 distinct CDR3 sequences, roughly 14% of them singletons. Sample: blood. Receptor source: a woman aged 18-35 years with Graves' hyperthyroidism.

This clonotype was recorded a few times. The V call is TRBV6-1, the J call TRBJ2-7; D may match TRBD1 or TRBD2 (5 bases each). This CDR3 has 16 amino acids. Germline CDR1 and CDR2: MNHNS and SASEGT. With 4 bases removed from V and 3 bases from J, the gap between germline ends came to 19 bases. The CDR3 nucleotides are TGTGCCAGCAGTGGGTCGGGACGGACTGCTCTCTACGAGCAGTACTTC. It specifies CASSGSGRTALYEQYF.

This sequence joins TRBV5-1 and TRBJ2-1, with D hard to call. Trimming took 1 base from V and 2 from J, leaving 10 bases between them. The CDR3 runs 15 residues. Germline V gene sequence: CDR1 SGHRS, CDR2 YFSETQ. CDR3 sequence: CASSLTWAPYNEQFF. CDR3 nucleotides: TGCGCCAGCAGCTTGACATGGGCCCCCTACAATGAGCAGTTCTTC.

This clonotype was seen repeatedly, ten times or more. The genes are TRBV20-1 and TRBJ2-3, with 7 bases identical to TRBD1. CDR3 size: 15 residues. Per the germline V gene, CDR1 is DFQATT and CDR2 is SNEGSKA (reference sequence). J gave up 0 bases and V 3 bases, and 6 bases lay outside the gene matches. The CDR3 coding sequence is TGCAGTGCTAGTGGAACAGGGGCCAGCACAGATACGCAGTATTTT. This gives the protein CSASGTGASTDTQYF.

On this clonotype: This clone may be a read error of a much larger clone one base away. Since the CDR3 does not end with the conserved phenylalanine or tryptophan, this likely comes from a read error. The rearrangement uses TRBV5-5 and TRBJ2-2, with D tentatively TRBD2 (6 bases). The germline CDR1 and CDR2 sequences are SGHKS and YYEKEE (reference sequence). Trimming pared 3 bases from V and 5 bases from J, leaving 23 bases between. The CDR3 runs 18 residues. The DNA of the CDR3 is TGTGCCAGCAGCTCGGAGGGGACCGCCGCGCTGGGAACCGGGGAGCTGTTTTCT. It specifies CASSSEGTAALGTGELFS.

On this clonotype itself: Relative to the germline gene, one junction end is altered; a read error may explain this. The rearrangement uses TRBV20-1 and TRBJ2-2, with 7 bases matching TRBD1. Germline CDR1 is DFQATT and CDR2 is SNEGSKA (reference sequence). The CDR3 spans 12 residues. The chain's CDR3 is CSADTGAGKLFF. In DNA form, the CDR3 reads TGCAGTGCTGATACAGGGGCCGGGAAGCTGTTTTTT.

The chain combines TRBV9 with TRBJ2-2; 8 bases line up with TRBD1. Germline V lookup: CDR1 SGDLS, CDR2 YYNGEE. There are 16 residues in the CDR3. V gave up 0 bases and J gave up 1 base; unmatched junction bases: 2. The CDR3 protein is CASSVAGTGNTGELFF. CDR3 sequence (DNA): TGTGCCAGCAGCGTAGCTGGGACAGGGAACACCGGGGAGCTGTTTTTT.

This clonotype has ten or more counts. The chain links TRBV28 to TRBJ2-7; 7 nucleotides match TRBD2. The trim removed 3 bases at V and 4 bases at J, leaving 9 bases unmatched. CDR3 length: 15 amino acids. In germline, CDR1 is MDHEN, CDR2 SYDVKM. CDR3 nucleotide sequence: TGTGCCAGCAGTTTGGCGGCGGGAGTATTTTACGAGCAGTACGTC. Translated, it gives CASSLAAGVFYEQYV.

This clonotype was counted ten times or more. This chain joins TRBV12-5 and TRBJ1-5; the D gene is possibly TRBD1 (6 bases). Trimming left V 4 bases short and J 2 bases short, with 12 bases between. CDR1 and CDR2 from the germline V gene are LGHNT and FRNRAP. CDR3 size: 15 residues. The DNA of the CDR3 is TGTGCTAGTGGTTCCACAGGGACCGGCAATCAGCCCCAGCATTTT. Translation gives CASGSTGTGNQPQHF.

This clonotype appeared many times. The chain uses TRBV18 and TRBJ2-1; 8 bases fit TRBD2. Unmatched junction bases numbered 14, after V lost 3 bases and J lost 7 bases. Germline V gene sequence: CDR1 KGHSH, CDR2 LQKENI. This CDR3 has 17 amino acids. The CDR3 sequence: CASSPPGGAIALNEQFF. The CDR3 coding sequence is TGTGCCAGCTCACCGCCGGGGGGGGCAATCGCCCTTAATGAGCAGTTCTTC.